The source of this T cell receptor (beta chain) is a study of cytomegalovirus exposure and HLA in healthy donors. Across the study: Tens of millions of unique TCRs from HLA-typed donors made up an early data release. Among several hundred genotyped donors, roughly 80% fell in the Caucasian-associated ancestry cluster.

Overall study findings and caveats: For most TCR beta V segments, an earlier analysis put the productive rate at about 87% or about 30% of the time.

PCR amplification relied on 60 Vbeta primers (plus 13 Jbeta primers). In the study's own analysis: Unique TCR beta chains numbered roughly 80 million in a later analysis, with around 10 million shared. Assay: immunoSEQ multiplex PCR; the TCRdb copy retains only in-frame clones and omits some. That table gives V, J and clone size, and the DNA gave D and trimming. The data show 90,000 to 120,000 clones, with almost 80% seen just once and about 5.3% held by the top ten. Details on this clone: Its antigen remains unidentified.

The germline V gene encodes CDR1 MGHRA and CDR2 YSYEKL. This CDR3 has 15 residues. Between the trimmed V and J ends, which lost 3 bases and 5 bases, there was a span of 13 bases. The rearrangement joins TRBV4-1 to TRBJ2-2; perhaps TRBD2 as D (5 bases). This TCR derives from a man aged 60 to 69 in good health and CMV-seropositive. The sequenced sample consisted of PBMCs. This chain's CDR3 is CASSQQSAATGELFF. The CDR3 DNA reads TGCGCCAGCAGCCAGCAGTCAGCGGCGACCGGGGAGCTGTTTTTT.